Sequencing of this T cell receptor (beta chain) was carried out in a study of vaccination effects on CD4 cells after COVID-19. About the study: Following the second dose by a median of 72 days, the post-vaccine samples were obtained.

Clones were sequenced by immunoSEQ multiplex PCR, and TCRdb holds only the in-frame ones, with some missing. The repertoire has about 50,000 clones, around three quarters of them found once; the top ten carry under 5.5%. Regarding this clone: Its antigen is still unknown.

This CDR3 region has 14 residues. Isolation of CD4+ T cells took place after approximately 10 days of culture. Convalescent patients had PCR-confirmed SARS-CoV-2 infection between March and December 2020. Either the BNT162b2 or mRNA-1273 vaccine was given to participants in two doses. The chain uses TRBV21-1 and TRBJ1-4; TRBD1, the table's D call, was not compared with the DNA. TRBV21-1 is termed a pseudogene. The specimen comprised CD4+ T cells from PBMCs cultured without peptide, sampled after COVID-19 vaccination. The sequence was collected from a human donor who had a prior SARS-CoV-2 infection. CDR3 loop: CASRGTAINEKLFF. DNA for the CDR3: TGTGCCAGCAGAGGGACAGCGATCAATGAAAAACTGTTTTTT.